The rows below give T cell receptor beta chains drawn from one sample of a study of cytomegalovirus exposure and HLA in healthy donors. Data came from immunoSEQ multiplex PCR; TCRdb stores just in-frame clones and leaves some out. Of about 180,000 clones in the sample, approximately 82% were seen once. Sequenced input: PBMCs. These receptors were taken from a girl under 10 years old in good health and CMV-seropositive. Each CDR3 is given with its conserved first and last residue. The order of the fields is J gene, V gene, clone size, D gene, CDR3 length, CDR3 DNA, CDR3 protein. The D gene is left open where the match is weak. Clone size is stated in some rows and not others, as once, few, many or a class when expanded.

J gene: TRBJ1-6
V gene: TRBV30
clone size: -
D gene: TRBD1
CDR3 length: 14
CDR3 DNA: TGTGCCCGGACCTCTGGGACAGGGAATTCACCCCTCCACTTT
CDR3 protein: CARTSGTGNSPLHF

J gene: TRBJ2-7
V gene: TRBV19
clone size: -
D gene: -
CDR3 length: 15
CDR3 DNA: TGTGCCAGTAGTAGGTCTGAGTCCCGGGTCTGGGAGCAGTACTTC
CDR3 protein: CASSRSESRVWEQYF

J gene: TRBJ2-1
V gene: TRBV11-2
clone size: -
D gene: -
CDR3 length: 12
CDR3 DNA: TGTGCCAGCCCAACCCGGGGGAATGAGCAGTTCTTC
CDR3 protein: CASPTRGNEQFF

J gene: TRBJ2-7
V gene: TRBV11-3
clone size: -
D gene: TRBD2
CDR3 length: 15
CDR3 DNA: TGTGCCAGCAGCTTTTCGGCTAGCGGCTCCTACGAGCAGTACTTC
CDR3 protein: CASSFSASGSYEQYF

J gene: TRBJ2-1
V gene: TRBV6-5
clone size: few
D gene: TRBD1
CDR3 length: 13
CDR3 DNA: TGTGCCAGCACCCGGACAGGCTACAATGAGCAGTTCTTC
CDR3 protein: CASTRTGYNEQFF

J gene: TRBJ1-1
V gene: TRBV5-4
clone size: -
D gene: -
CDR3 length: 14
CDR3 DNA: TGTGCCAGCAGCCACTCCGGGAGGAACACTGAAGCTTTCTTT
CDR3 protein: CASSHSGRNTEAFF

J gene: TRBJ1-4
V gene: TRBV9
clone size: few
D gene: TRBD1
CDR3 length: 14
CDR3 DNA: TGTGCCAGCAGCTCTGACAGGGGAGAGGAAAAACTGTTTTTT
CDR3 protein: CASSSDRGEEKLFF

J gene: TRBJ2-7
V gene: TRBV11-1
clone size: -
D gene: TRBD1
CDR3 length: 14
CDR3 DNA: TGTGCCAGCAGTTCCCAGGGGGCGTCCTACGAGCAGTACTTC
CDR3 protein: CASSSQGASYEQYF

J gene: TRBJ2-3
V gene: TRBV4-1
clone size: -
D gene: TRBD2
CDR3 length: 16
CDR3 DNA: TGCGCCAGCAGCCGAGACCGGGAGGGTATCACAGATACGCAGTATTTT
CDR3 protein: CASSRDREGITDTQYF

J gene: TRBJ1-2
V gene: TRBV19
clone size: -
D gene: TRBD1
CDR3 length: 16
CDR3 DNA: TGTGCCAGTAGGAGGGGTCAACAGGGACAGGGCTATGGCTACACCTTC
CDR3 protein: CASRRGQQGQGYGYTF

J gene: TRBJ2-3
V gene: TRBV5-1
clone size: -
D gene: -
CDR3 length: 13
CDR3 DNA: TGCGCCAGCAGCTTATTGGGTAGGGAGTCGCAGTATTTT
CDR3 protein: CASSLLGRESQYF

J gene: TRBJ2-3
V gene: TRBV7-2
clone size: -
D gene: -
CDR3 length: 15
CDR3 DNA: TGTGCCAGCAGTTTGGGCCCCAGAATCACAGATACGCAGTATTTT
CDR3 protein: CASSLGPRITDTQYF

J gene: TRBJ2-1
V gene: TRBV10-1
clone size: -
D gene: -
CDR3 length: 14
CDR3 DNA: TGCGCCAGCAGTGACGGATCACTATACAATGAGCAGTTCTTC
CDR3 protein: CASSDGSLYNEQFF

J gene: TRBJ2-1
V gene: TRBV6-4
clone size: -
D gene: TRBD2
CDR3 length: 16
CDR3 DNA: TGTGCCAGCAGTGCCTTAGCGGGAGGGCCGTGGAATGAGCAGTTCTTC
CDR3 protein: CASSALAGGPWNEQFF

J gene: TRBJ2-3
V gene: TRBV6-1
clone size: -
D gene: TRBD1
CDR3 length: 15
CDR3 DNA: TGTGCCAGCAGTGGGGGGGACAGGGATTGGCATACGCAGTATTTT
CDR3 protein: CASSGGDRDWHTQYF

J gene: TRBJ2-1
V gene: TRBV5-1
clone size: -
D gene: TRBD2
CDR3 length: 15
CDR3 DNA: TGCGCCAGCAGCTTGGTACTAGCGGGGGACAATGAGCAGTTCTTC
CDR3 protein: CASSLVLAGDNEQFF

J gene: TRBJ1-2
V gene: TRBV30
clone size: -
D gene: TRBD1
CDR3 length: 14
CDR3 DNA: TGTGCCTGGAGCGTACAGGGGCTGAGGTATGGCTACACCTTC
CDR3 protein: CAWSVQGLRYGYTF

J gene: TRBJ2-1
V gene: TRBV7-9
clone size: once
D gene: TRBD2
CDR3 length: 17
CDR3 DNA: TGTGCCAGCAGCTTTAGACTAGCGGGTTCGGGGAACAATGAGCAGTTCTTC
CDR3 protein: CASSFRLAGSGNNEQFF

J gene: TRBJ2-1
V gene: TRBV5-1
clone size: -
D gene: TRBD2
CDR3 length: 15
CDR3 DNA: TGCGCCAGCACCCAAACCATAGCGGGAGAGGATGAGCAGTTCTTC
CDR3 protein: CASTQTIAGEDEQFF

J gene: TRBJ2-1
V gene: TRBV6-7
clone size: -
D gene: -
CDR3 length: 21
CDR3 DNA: TGTGCCAGCAGTTACTCCGAGATCCCGCTTCTCAGGGATTCCTCCTACAATGAGCAGTTCTTC
CDR3 protein: CASSYSEIPLLRDSSYNEQFF

J gene: TRBJ1-2
V gene: TRBV6-1
clone size: few
D gene: -
CDR3 length: 13
CDR3 DNA: TGTGCCAGCAGTGAGGCGGTCGACTATGGCTACACCTTC
CDR3 protein: CASSEAVDYGYTF

J gene: TRBJ2-3
V gene: TRBV4-1
clone size: once
D gene: -
CDR3 length: 14
CDR3 DNA: TGCGCCAGCAGCGGTACAGGTAGCACAGATACGCAGTATTTT
CDR3 protein: CASSGTGSTDTQYF

J gene: TRBJ2-1
V gene: TRBV6-5
clone size: once
D gene: -
CDR3 length: 15
CDR3 DNA: TGTGCCAGCAGCACCGGGAGCAGCTCCTACAATGAGCAGTTCTTC
CDR3 protein: CASSTGSSSYNEQFF

J gene: TRBJ2-1
V gene: TRBV7-3
clone size: once
D gene: TRBD1
CDR3 length: 13
CDR3 DNA: TGTGCCAGCAGCCACCGGGACAGCAATGAGCAGTTCTTC
CDR3 protein: CASSHRDSNEQFF

J gene: TRBJ2-1
V gene: TRBV7-6
clone size: -
D gene: -
CDR3 length: 12
CDR3 DNA: TGTGCCAGCAGCTCCACCACCGGTGAGCAGTTCTTC
CDR3 protein: CASSSTTGEQFF

J gene: TRBJ2-7
V gene: TRBV10-3
clone size: -
D gene: -
CDR3 length: 16
CDR3 DNA: TGTGCCACCATGCAGAGCCTCTACTCGGGTGCATACGAGCAGTACTTC
CDR3 protein: CATMQSLYSGAYEQYF

J gene: TRBJ2-5
V gene: TRBV4-1
clone size: -
D gene: -
CDR3 length: 13
CDR3 DNA: TGCGCCAGCAGCCAAATTCGGGGGGAGACCCAGTACTTC
CDR3 protein: CASSQIRGETQYF

J gene: TRBJ1-6
V gene: TRBV7-2
clone size: -
D gene: TRBD1
CDR3 length: 17
CDR3 DNA: TGTGCCAGCAGCTTAGAACAGGGGGCGATTGGTAATTCACCCCTCCACTTT
CDR3 protein: CASSLEQGAIGNSPLHF

J gene: TRBJ2-1
V gene: TRBV9
clone size: -
D gene: TRBD2
CDR3 length: 15
CDR3 DNA: TGTGCCAGCAGCTTCGGGACTAGCGGGAACAATGAGCAGTTCTTC
CDR3 protein: CASSFGTSGNNEQFF

J gene: TRBJ1-2
V gene: TRBV5-6
clone size: -
D gene: -
CDR3 length: 13
CDR3 DNA: TGTGCCAGCAGCTTGGCCGGCGGGGATGGCTACACCTTC
CDR3 protein: CASSLAGGDGYTF

J gene: TRBJ2-3
V gene: TRBV6-6
clone size: few
D gene: TRBD1
CDR3 length: 14
CDR3 DNA: TGTGCCAGCAGTTTGGACAGGGGAACAGATACGCAGTATTTT
CDR3 protein: CASSLDRGTDTQYF

J gene: TRBJ2-3
V gene: TRBV4-2
clone size: -
D gene: TRBD2
CDR3 length: 17
CDR3 DNA: TGTGCCAGCAGCCAAGACCCCGACTACCCTCGCGGGGGGACGCAGTATTTT
CDR3 protein: CASSQDPDYPRGGTQYF

J gene: TRBJ1-2
V gene: TRBV6-4
clone size: -
D gene: TRBD1
CDR3 length: 11
CDR3 DNA: TGTGCCAGCAGTGGGGACAGCGGCTACACCTTC
CDR3 protein: CASSGDSGYTF

J gene: TRBJ2-2
V gene: TRBV4-1
clone size: few
D gene: -
CDR3 length: 18
CDR3 DNA: TGCGCCAGCAGCCAAGATTGGGCTAGCGTAGGGGTCACCGGGGAGCTGTTTTTT
CDR3 protein: CASSQDWASVGVTGELFF

J gene: TRBJ2-1
V gene: TRBV4-2
clone size: -
D gene: -
CDR3 length: 11
CDR3 DNA: TGTGCCAGCAGCCGGGAGTATGAGCAGTTCTTC
CDR3 protein: CASSREYEQFF

J gene: TRBJ2-3
V gene: TRBV5-4
clone size: -
D gene: -
CDR3 length: 14
CDR3 DNA: TGTGCCAGCAGCTTGAAGGCAGGTGCAGATACGCAGTATTTT
CDR3 protein: CASSLKAGADTQYF

J gene: TRBJ2-5
V gene: TRBV6-6
clone size: -
D gene: TRBD1
CDR3 length: 14
CDR3 DNA: TGTGCCAGCAGTCTCACAGGGGGCCAAGAGACCCAGTACTTC
CDR3 protein: CASSLTGGQETQYF

J gene: TRBJ1-2
V gene: TRBV9
clone size: -
D gene: TRBD1
CDR3 length: 15
CDR3 DNA: TGTGCCAGCAGCGTAGGGGTTGGGCAGGGGGCCGACTACACCTTC
CDR3 protein: CASSVGVGQGADYTF

J gene: TRBJ2-7
V gene: TRBV6-5
clone size: -
D gene: -
CDR3 length: 15
CDR3 DNA: TGTGCCAGCAGTTACGGTGGGTCTAGCACCTACGAGCAGTACTTC
CDR3 protein: CASSYGGSSTYEQYF

J gene: TRBJ2-1
V gene: TRBV4-1
clone size: -
D gene: -
CDR3 length: 18
CDR3 DNA: TGCGCCAGCAGCCAAGATCTACAGGACACGAGCTCCTACAATGAGCAGTTCTTC
CDR3 protein: CASSQDLQDTSSYNEQFF

J gene: TRBJ1-4
V gene: TRBV5-1
clone size: -
D gene: -
CDR3 length: 15
CDR3 DNA: TGCGCCAGCAGCTTGGCCAAGGGGAACTATGAAAAACTGTTTTTT
CDR3 protein: CASSLAKGNYEKLFF

J gene: TRBJ2-1
V gene: TRBV13
clone size: -
D gene: -
CDR3 length: 14
CDR3 DNA: TGTGCCAGCAGCTTGGACAGTAAATACAATGAGCAGTTCTTC
CDR3 protein: CASSLDSKYNEQFF

J gene: TRBJ1-2
V gene: TRBV19
clone size: -
D gene: TRBD1
CDR3 length: 15
CDR3 DNA: TGTGCCAGTAAGAGAAATCGTGGACAGGGGTCTGGCTACACCTTC
CDR3 protein: CASKRNRGQGSGYTF

J gene: TRBJ2-7
V gene: TRBV28
clone size: -
D gene: -
CDR3 length: 15
CDR3 DNA: TGTGCCAGCAGTTTTGCGGGACTTAGCTCCTACGAGCAGTACTTC
CDR3 protein: CASSFAGLSSYEQYF

J gene: TRBJ2-1
V gene: TRBV2
clone size: once
D gene: -
CDR3 length: 13
CDR3 DNA: TGTGCCAGCAGCTTTAAGGGAGCTCGTGAGCAGTTCTTC
CDR3 protein: CASSFKGAREQFF

J gene: TRBJ1-5
V gene: TRBV2
clone size: -
D gene: -
CDR3 length: 15
CDR3 DNA: TGTGCCAGCAGTGAATTTACAGGGAGTCATCAGCCCCAGCATTTT
CDR3 protein: CASSEFTGSHQPQHF

J gene: TRBJ2-5
V gene: TRBV6-1
clone size: -
D gene: -
CDR3 length: 14
CDR3 DNA: TGTGCCAGCCATAAGAACACCCAGCAAGAGACCCAGTACTTC
CDR3 protein: CASHKNTQQETQYF

J gene: TRBJ2-7
V gene: TRBV11-2
clone size: -
D gene: -
CDR3 length: 16
CDR3 DNA: TGTGCCAGCAGCCCATTAAGGCGGGACAGAACCTACGAGCAGTACTTC
CDR3 protein: CASSPLRRDRTYEQYF

J gene: TRBJ2-1
V gene: TRBV5-4
clone size: -
D gene: -
CDR3 length: 15
CDR3 DNA: TGTGCCAGCAGCTTTCGCGGGTCGGATGGGAGTGAGCAGTTCTTC
CDR3 protein: CASSFRGSDGSEQFF

J gene: TRBJ2-1
V gene: TRBV30
clone size: -
D gene: -
CDR3 length: 14
CDR3 DNA: TGTGCCTGGACCCGGGACATAGCCTACAATGAGCAGTTCTTC
CDR3 protein: CAWTRDIAYNEQFF